These 15 T cell receptor beta chains originate from one sample sequenced in a study of blood T cell repertoires in COVID-19. TCRdb's copy holds only in-frame clones and misses some; the assay was immunoSEQ multiplex PCR. The sample comprises some 140,000 clones, about 89% of which are singletons, and less than 20% rests with the top ten. Specimen: peripheral blood. Receptors originate from a man between 45 and 60 years old with active or convalescent COVID-19.

The chain has TRBV2 and TRBJ2-7; the D gene is possibly TRBD1 (6 bases). The CDR3 has 14 residues. Germline CDR1 SNHLY, CDR2 FYNNEI. V lost 2 bases to trimming and J lost 6 bases, with 14 bases between them. The CDR3: CASSENRVVTEQYF. CDR3 nucleotides: TGTGCCAGCAGTGAAAACAGGGTTGTGACCGAGCAGTACTTC.

This clone was found once. The gene calls are TRBV5-4 and TRBJ1-2; 7 bases are shared with TRBD1. V shed 0 bases and J 8 bases; nucleotides not matched to a gene: 7. The germline CDR1 and CDR2 sequences are SGHNT and YYREEE (reference sequence). The CDR3 extends over 14 amino acids. The CDR3 nucleotides are TGTGCCAGCAGCTTGGGACAGGGCGTGGGGGGCTACACCTTC. Translating it yields CASSLGQGVGGYTF.

J is TRBJ2-4 and V is TRBV30; D gene unclear. The CDR3 has 12 amino acids. Trimming stripped 5 bases from V and 0 bases from J, with 5 bases between. The germline CDR1 and CDR2 sequences are GTSNPN and SVGIG (reference sequence). The CDR3 region is CAWELAKNIQYF. The CDR3 nucleotides read TGTGCCTGGGAGCTAGCCAAAAACATTCAGTACTTC.

This clone was observed a single time. The CDR3: CATSRRIDNEQFF. DNA of the CDR3: TGTGCCACCAGCCGGCGGATAGACAATGAGCAGTTCTTC. This chain uses TRBV15 with TRBJ2-1, with D hard to call. Trimming took off 5 bases at V and 5 bases at J, with 10 bases between the two ends. The CDR3 has 13 amino acids. Germline CDR1 and CDR2: LNHNV and YYDKDF (reference sequence). The complete variable domain, with remaining parts taken from reference TRBV15 and TRBJ2-1, reads DAMVIQNPRYQVTQFGKPVTLSCSQTLNHNVMYWYQQKSSQAPKLLFHYYDKDFNNEADTPDNFQSRRPNTSFCFLDIRSPGLGDTAMYLCATSRRIDNEQFFGPGTRLTVL.

The chain combines TRBV6-5 with TRBJ1-1; no reliable D call. V lost 3 bases, J lost 0 bases, and 8 bases lay in between. From germline, CDR1 is MNHEY and CDR2 SVGAGI. The CDR3 is made up of 14 amino acids. CDR3 in DNA: TGTGCCAGCAGTTATGTCCCTTTGAACACTGAAGCTTTCTTT. This sequence encodes CASSYVPLNTEAFF.

The chain couples TRBV3-1 (or the pseudogene TRBV3-2) to TRBJ2-4; D is unresolved. Germline loops: CDR1 LGHDT, CDR2 YNNKEL (reference sequence). V was shortened by 0 bases and J by 3 bases, with 12 bases between the two germline ends. This CDR3 contains 16 residues. The DNA of the CDR3 is TGTGCCAGCAGCCAAGATTTCAGGTTCGACAAAAACATTCAGTACTTC. It specifies CASSQDFRFDKNIQYF.

The chain joins TRBV3-1 (or the pseudogene TRBV3-2) to TRBJ1-1, with a weak D call TRBD1 (6 bases). V dropped 0 bases and J dropped 1 base, with 15 bases sitting between them. In germline, CDR1 is LGHDT, CDR2 YNNKEL (reference sequence). This CDR3 is built from 17 residues. The CDR3 spells CASSQDPQGSWNTEAFF. The CDR3 DNA reads TGTGCCAGCAGCCAAGATCCTCAGGGGTCTTGGAACACTGAAGCTTTCTTT.

The chain has TRBV29-1 and TRBJ1-2; TRBD1 agrees at 7 bases. This CDR3 has 15 residues. Trimming removed 6 bases from V and 6 bases from J; junction bases left unmatched: 16. CDR1 SQVTM and CDR2 ANQGSEA come from the germline V gene. CDR3 sequence (DNA): TGCAGCGTCGGGACAGTCCGTCAACTAACTGATGGCTACACCTTC. Its translation is CSVGTVRQLTDGYTF.

The chain has TRBV28 and TRBJ2-2, with D unclear. The V gene's germline CDR1 is MDHEN and CDR2 SYDVKM. This CDR3 comprises 15 residues. The germline V and J ends were trimmed by 3 bases and 0 bases, with 8 bases remaining between them. The CDR3 loop reads CASSFVVSNTGELFF. The CDR3 nucleotides are TGTGCCAGCAGTTTTGTCGTCTCGAACACCGGGGAGCTGTTTTTT.

The V call is TRBV30, the J call TRBJ2-2; maybe TRBD1 (6 bases). The CDR3 consists of 14 residues. The germline V gene has CDR1 GTSNPN and CDR2 SVGIG (reference sequence). V lost 2 bases to trimming and J lost 2 bases, with 9 bases between them. The DNA for the CDR3 is TGTGCCTGGAGTAAGGGACACAACACCGGGGAGCTGTTTTTT. This encodes CAWSKGHNTGELFF.

V usage is TRBV28 and J usage is TRBJ1-5; D is undetermined. Trimming took off 6 bases at V and 0 bases at J, with 15 bases between the two ends. Germline values: CDR1 MDHEN, CDR2 SYDVKM. The CDR3 totals 16 residues. CDR3 sequence reads: CASSPGGSHSNQPQHF. For the CDR3, the DNA is TGTGCCAGCAGCCCTGGAGGCAGCCATAGCAATCAGCCCCAGCATTTT.

CDR3 DNA: TGCGCCAGCAGCTTGAACCAGGGGTCAACTAATGAAAAACTGTTTTTT. This gives the protein CASSLNQGSTNEKLFF. The chain combines TRBV5-1 with TRBJ1-4; perhaps TRBD1 as D (6 bases). This CDR3 is built from 16 residues. Trimming took 1 base from V and 0 from J, leaving 10 bases between them. Germline V gene data show CDR1 as SGHRS and CDR2 as YFSETQ.

The chain carries TRBV24-1 and TRBJ2-2; 8 bases agree with TRBD1. The V segment lost 4 bases and the J segment 2 bases; nucleotides outside the gene matches: 5. Germline loops: CDR1 KGHDR, CDR2 SFDVKD. The CDR3 totals 16 residues. The CDR3 spells CATSDPGQDNTGELFF. Written as DNA, the CDR3 is TGTGCCACCAGTGACCCGGGACAGGACAACACCGGGGAGCTGTTTTTT.

This chain connects TRBV27 to TRBJ2-1; 9 bases match TRBD2. Losses at the gene ends were 2 bases for V and 8 bases for J; bases not matched to a gene: 13. The CDR3 is 17 amino acids. Germline values: CDR1 MNHEY, CDR2 SMNVEV (reference sequence). The CDR3 sequence: CASSLGTWREGLYEQFF. The DNA of the CDR3 is TGTGCCAGCAGTTTAGGGACTTGGCGGGAGGGCCTCTATGAGCAGTTCTTC.

This rearrangement joins TRBV7-9 to TRBJ2-2; 7 bases agree with TRBD1. The germline gives CDR1 SEHNR, CDR2 FQNEAQ (reference sequence). With 5 bases clipped from V and 5 bases from J, the junction kept 2 bases outside the gene matches. The CDR3 is made up of 13 amino acids. CDR3 sequence: CASSPRGTGELFF. CDR3 in DNA: TGTGCCAGCAGCCCCAGGGGGACCGGGGAGCTGTTTTTT.